These T cell receptor beta chains were read from a single sample in a study of patients with pleural tuberculosis. MiXCR, applied by TCRdb to the reads, yields one record per CDR3 protein. The data show around 30,000 distinct CDR3 sequences, 15% to 20% seen once. The sample consisted of peripheral blood. Receptors originate from a human donor with pleural tuberculosis. Each CDR3 is given with its conserved first and last residue. A D gene is named only where the DNA matches it firmly. Clone size is given for some rows only: seen once, a few or many times, or a class if the clone is expanded.

clone_size	v_call	d_call	j_call	cdr3_aa	cdr3_nt
many	TRBV28	-	TRBJ2-3	CASSFWGLSTDTQYF	TGTGCCAGCAGTTTTTGGGGACTCAGCACAGATACGCAGTATTTT
many	TRBV10-2	TRBD1	TRBJ1-1	CASSPLTGVRTEAFF	TGCGCCAGCAGTCCATTGACAGGGGTGCGCACTGAAGCTTTCTTT
many	TRBV27	-	TRBJ1-5	CASSPQPNQPQHF	TGTGCCAGCAGTCCACAGCCCAATCAGCCCCAGCATTTT
many	TRBV4-1	-	TRBJ1-1	CASSRGQIQNTEAFF	TGCGCCAGCAGCCGCGGACAGATTCAGAACACTGAAGCTTTCTTT
many	TRBV19	-	TRBJ1-1	CASSIGVFTEAFF	TGTGCCAGTAGTATAGGGGTTTTCACTGAAGCTTTCTTT
many	TRBV29-1	-	TRBJ1-1	CSVSAADYMNTEAFF	TGCAGCGTCTCCGCGGCGGATTACATGAACACTGAAGCTTTCTTT
many	TRBV6-1	TRBD1	TRBJ1-4	CASRGYQGAEEKLFF	TGTGCCAGCAGAGGATATCAGGGGGCCGAGGAAAAACTGTTTTTT
many	TRBV7-8	-	TRBJ1-1	CASSLVSVRTPNTEAFF	TGTGCCAGCAGCTTAGTGTCCGTCCGGACACCGAACACTGAAGCTTTCTTT
-	TRBV6-1	-	TRBJ2-2	CASRANTGKLFF	TGTGCCAGCCGCGCGAACACCGGGAAGCTATTTTTT
-	TRBV6-2/TRBV6-3	-	TRBJ2-7	CASRLGGYEQYF	TGCGCCAGCCGGTTGGGGGGCTACGAGCAGTACTTC
many	TRBV20-1	-	TRBJ2-6	CSAPGGRSTGANVLTF	TGCAGTGCCCCCGGTGGACGGTCGACTGGGGCCAACGTCCTGACTTTC
many	TRBV12-3/TRBV12-4	-	TRBJ2-2	CASGWTGELFF	TGTGCCAGCGGATGGACCGGGGAGCTGTTTTTT
many	TRBV6-1	-	TRBJ1-5	CASSDPNEVQGQPQHF	TGTGCCAGCAGTGACCCCAATGAGGTTCAGGGTCAGCCCCAGCATTTT
many	TRBV18	-	TRBJ1-1	CASSPPNTRNTEAFF	TGTGCCAGCTCACCACCGAATACTCGCAACACTGAAGCTTTCTTT
-	TRBV2	TRBD1	TRBJ1-1	CASSLTGTGVNTEAFF	TGTGCCAGCAGTTTAACCGGGACAGGTGTGAACACTGAAGCTTTCTTT
medium-sized	TRBV4-3	-	TRBJ2-7	CASSQERGLNYEQYF	TGCGCCAGCAGCCAAGAAAGGGGCCTGAACTACGAGCAGTACTTC
many	TRBV28	-	TRBJ2-2	CASQTDSNTGELFF	TGTGCCAGTCAGACAGATTCGAACACCGGGGAGCTGTTTTTT
once	TRBV27	-	TRBJ1-2	CASSLRGEGWYGFTF	TGTGCCAGCAGTTTAAGGGGAGAAGGGTGGTATGGCTTCACCTTC
many	TRBV30	-	TRBJ1-1	CAWKGGGTEAFF	TGTGCCTGGAAGGGCGGGGGCACTGAAGCTTTCTTT
many	TRBV18	TRBD1	TRBJ1-1	CASSRGGRTEAFF	TGTGCCAGCTCAAGAGGGGGCCGCACTGAAGCTTTCTTT
many	TRBV24-1	-	TRBJ1-5	CATSEAARNQPQHF	TGTGCCACCAGTGAGGCAGCCCGCAATCAGCCCCAGCATTTT
many	TRBV10-3	-	TRBJ2-3	CATNTGLGSYSTDTQYF	TGTGCCACGAACACGGGACTCGGGTCTTATAGTACAGATACGCAGTATTTT
many	TRBV7-9	-	TRBJ1-1	CASSSGFGGETEAFF	TGTGCCAGCAGCTCAGGCTTTGGCGGTGAGACTGAAGCTTTCTTT
many	TRBV5-1	-	TRBJ2-5	CASSSITYQETQYF	TGCGCCAGCAGCTCAATCACGTACCAAGAGACCCAGTACTTC
many	TRBV29-1	TRBD1	TRBJ2-7	CSVSGQASYEQYF	TGCAGCGTCTCGGGACAGGCTTCCTACGAGCAGTACTTC
-	TRBV30	-	TRBJ2-7	CASSGRAYEQYF	TGTGCCTCCTCCGGACGGGCCTACGAGCAGTACTTC
many	TRBV12-3/TRBV12-4	-	TRBJ1-1	CASRGTENTEAFF	TGTGCCAGCAGAGGGACGGAGAACACTGAAGCTTTCTTT
many	TRBV5-4	-	TRBJ1-1	CASSFQDNTEAFF	TGTGCCAGCAGCTTCCAAGATAACACTGAAGCTTTCTTT
many	TRBV27	TRBD2	TRBJ2-1	CASSVTGGYNEQFF	TGTGCCAGCAGTGTTACGGGGGGCTACAATGAGCAGTTCTTC
many	TRBV6-2/TRBV6-3	-	TRBJ2-7	CASSLGQGLNEQYF	TGTGCCAGCAGTCTCGGACAAGGTCTGAACGAGCAGTACTTC
few	TRBV2	-	TRBJ2-7	CASSPLWDGYEQYF	TGTGCCAGCAGTCCCCTTTGGGACGGCTACGAGCAGTACTTC
few	TRBV6-1	-	TRBJ1-1	CASSGTLNTEAFF	TGTGCCAGCAGTGGAACTCTGAACACTGAAGCTTTCTTT
medium-sized	TRBV6-1	-	TRBJ1-3	CASSDWGSRNTIYF	TGTGCCAGCAGTGACTGGGGTTCGAGAAACACCATATATTTT
many	TRBV2	-	TRBJ1-2	CASIANREHGYTF	TGTGCCAGCATAGCCAACAGGGAGCATGGCTACACCTTC
many	TRBV19	-	TRBJ1-1	CASSIGPESEAFF	TGTGCCAGTAGTATTGGCCCCGAGTCTGAAGCTTTCTTT
many	TRBV20-1	-	TRBJ2-5	CSAHRGGQETQYF	TGCAGTGCTCACAGGGGGGGCCAAGAGACCCAGTACTTC
many	TRBV5-1	TRBD1	TRBJ1-4	CASSFDREGEKLFF	TGCGCCAGCAGCTTTGACAGGGAGGGTGAAAAACTGTTTTTT
many	TRBV2	TRBD1	TRBJ1-2	CASKGRGRNYGYTF	TGTGCCAGCAAGGGCAGGGGGCGTAACTATGGCTACACCTTC
many	TRBV6-2/TRBV6-3	-	TRBJ2-7	CASSPRGLFSYEQYF	TGTGCCAGCAGTCCAAGGGGACTTTTTTCCTACGAGCAGTACTTC
many	TRBV7-2	-	TRBJ2-1	CASSYQLGNEQFF	TGTGCCAGCAGCTACCAACTAGGCAATGAGCAGTTCTTC
many	TRBV27	-	TRBJ2-1	CASRQGGNYNEQFF	TGTGCCAGCAGACAGGGAGGTAATTACAATGAGCAGTTCTTC
many	TRBV4-2	-	TRBJ1-1	CASSQERNIVGTEAFF	TGTGCCAGCAGCCAAGAAAGGAACATTGTGGGCACTGAAGCTTTCTTT
many	TRBV12-3/TRBV12-4	-	TRBJ2-7	CASQRDWYEQYF	TGTGCCAGCCAACGCGACTGGTACGAGCAGTACTTC
-	TRBV24-1	-	TRBJ2-1	CATSPRTNNNEQFF	TGTGCCACCAGCCCCCGGACTAATAACAATGAGCAGTTCTTC
many	TRBV24-1	-	TRBJ2-5	CATSDFGTQETQYF	TGTGCCACCAGTGATTTTGGCACTCAAGAGACCCAGTACTTC
many	TRBV3-1	TRBD1	TRBJ2-7	CASSQESQGFYEQYF	TGTGCCAGCAGCCAAGAATCACAGGGGTTCTACGAGCAGTACTTC
many	TRBV2	-	TRBJ1-1	CASSLSDYTEAFF	TGTGCCAGCAGTTTATCAGACTACACTGAAGCTTTCTTT
-	TRBV10-3	TRBD1	TRBJ1-4	CAISEGQGREKLFF	TGTGCCATCAGTGAAGGACAGGGAAGAGAAAAACTGTTTTTT
many	TRBV29-1	-	TRBJ1-1	CSAGHMNTEAFF	TGCAGCGCAGGACACATGAACACTGAAGCTTTCTTT
many	TRBV30	-	TRBJ1-1	CAWSGNGVTEAFF	TGTGCCTGGAGTGGGAATGGAGTCACTGAAGCTTTCTTT
-	TRBV25-1	-	TRBJ1-5	CASRRTRVIYSNQPQHF	TGTGCCAGCAGACGGACCAGGGTGATCTATAGCAATCAGCCCCAGCATTTT
many	TRBV12-3/TRBV12-4	TRBD1	TRBJ1-2	CATATGAPRGYTF	TGTGCCACCGCGACAGGGGCCCCTCGCGGCTACACCTTC
medium-sized	TRBV20-1	TRBD1	TRBJ1-5	CSAKTSGTGDNQPQHF	TGCAGTGCTAAAACTTCCGGGACAGGGGACAATCAGCCCCAGCATTTT
-	TRBV5-1	TRBD2	TRBJ2-7	CASSDGLGLAAYEQYF	TGCGCCAGCAGCGACGGATTGGGACTAGCGGCCTACGAGCAGTACTTC
many	TRBV12-3/TRBV12-4	-	TRBJ1-5	CASSLYREDQPQHF	TGTGCCAGCAGCCTTTACAGGGAAGACCAGCCCCAGCATTTT
many	TRBV3-1	-	TRBJ1-2	CASSQGFRDQGYTF	TGTGCCAGCAGCCAAGGCTTCAGGGATCAGGGCTACACCTTC
many	TRBV20-1	-	TRBJ2-2	CSARDRGPFGGTGELFF	TGCAGTGCTAGAGATAGGGGCCCGTTCGGCGGAACCGGGGAGCTGTTTTTT